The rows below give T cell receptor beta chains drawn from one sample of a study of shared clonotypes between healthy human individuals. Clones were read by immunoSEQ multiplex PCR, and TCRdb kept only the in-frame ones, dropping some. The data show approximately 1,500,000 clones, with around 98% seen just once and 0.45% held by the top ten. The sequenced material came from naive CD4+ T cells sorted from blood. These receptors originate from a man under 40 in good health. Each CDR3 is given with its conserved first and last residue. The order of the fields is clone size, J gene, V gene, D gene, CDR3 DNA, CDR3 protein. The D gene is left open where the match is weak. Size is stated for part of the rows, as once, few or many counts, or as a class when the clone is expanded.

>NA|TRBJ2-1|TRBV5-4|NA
TGTGCCAGCAGCTTCTCTCAAAACAATGAGCAGTTCTTC
CASSFSQNNEQFF
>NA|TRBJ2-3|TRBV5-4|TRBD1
TGTGCCAGCAGCTTGGGAGGGCAGGGGGCTACAGATACGCAGTATTTT
CASSLGGQGATDTQYF
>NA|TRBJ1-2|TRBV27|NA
TGTGCCAGCACCCGAACTGGACGCGATGGCTACACCTTC
CASTRTGRDGYTF
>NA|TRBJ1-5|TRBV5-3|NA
TGTGCCAGAAGTCCATTGAAAGCGGGGAGCAATCAGCCCCAGCATTTT
CARSPLKAGSNQPQHF
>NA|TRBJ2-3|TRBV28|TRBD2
TGTGCCAGCAGTCCTCATTTAGGGACTAGGGGGACAGATACGCAGTATTTT
CASSPHLGTRGTDTQYF
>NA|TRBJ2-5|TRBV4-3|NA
TGCGCCAGCAGCCAAGATATCAGGGGCGAGGTAGAGACCCAGTACTTC
CASSQDIRGEVETQYF
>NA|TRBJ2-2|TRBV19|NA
TGTGCCAGTAGCGCTAACCGAGGGACCGGGGAGCTGTTTTTT
CASSANRGTGELFF
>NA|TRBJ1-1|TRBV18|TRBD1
TGTGCCAGCTCATCCGGGACAGGGATAATCGGGACTGAAGCTTTCTTT
CASSSGTGIIGTEAFF
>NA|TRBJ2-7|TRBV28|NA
TGTGCCAGCAGTGCACCCGACAGCGAGTACGAGCAGTACTTC
CASSAPDSEYEQYF
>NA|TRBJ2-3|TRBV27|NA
TGTGCCAGCAGTTTACGTCGCACGACAGATACGCAGTATTTT
CASSLRRTTDTQYF
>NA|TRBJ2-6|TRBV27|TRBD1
TGTGCCAGCAGTCGGACAGGCCTAAACTCTGGGGCCAACGTCCTGACTTTC
CASSRTGLNSGANVLTF
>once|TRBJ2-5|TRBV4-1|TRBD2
TGCGCCAGCAGCCAAGTTGCTAGCGGGGAACAAGAGACCCAGTACTTC
CASSQVASGEQETQYF
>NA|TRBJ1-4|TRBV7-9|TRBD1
TGTGCCAGCAGCTTCCCCGGGAAGGGACAGCAAGATGAAAAACTGTTTTTT
CASSFPGKGQQDEKLFF
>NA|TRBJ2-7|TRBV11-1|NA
TGTGCCAGCAGCTTTAGGGAAACCTACGAGCAGTACTTC
CASSFRETYEQYF